The 17 T cell receptor beta chains reported below all come from one sample, sequenced in a study of blood T cell repertoires in COVID-19. Assay used: immunoSEQ multiplex PCR; TCRdb lists only in-frame clones, some missing. The sample includes more than 65,000 clones, roughly 82% seen only once; the top ten take about 20%. Sequenced: peripheral blood. The receptors come from a woman older than 75 with active or convalescent COVID-19.

This chain uses TRBV11-2 with TRBJ1-2; D gene ambiguous. This CDR3 region has 15 residues. The germline V and J ends were trimmed by 1 base and 2 bases, with 11 bases remaining between them. Germline lookup yields CDR1 SGHAT and CDR2 FQNNGV. CDR3 bases: TGTGCCAGCAGCTTAGGGGCGGGAGGGAACTATGGCTACACCTTC. Protein: CASSLGAGGNYGYTF.

The chain couples TRBV7-2 to TRBJ2-7; 9 bases map to TRBD2. The CDR3 covers 15 residues. The ends lost 1 base at V and 6 bases at J; junction bases unmatched: 7. Germline V gene lookup returns CDR1 SGHTA and CDR2 FQGNSA. DNA of the CDR3: TGTGCCAGCAGCTTAGGTGGCGGGGGGGCTGGCGAGCAGTACTTC. As protein: CASSLGGGGAGEQYF.

The chain carries TRBV6-5 and TRBJ2-7; 7 bases fit TRBD2. Germline V lookup: CDR1 MNHEY, CDR2 SVGAGI. V lost 2 bases to trimming and J lost 3 bases; unmatched junction nucleotides: 7. This CDR3 has 15 residues. Written as DNA, the CDR3 is TGTGCCAGCAGTTACGGGGCTAGCGGTAACTACGAGCAGTACTTC. This encodes CASSYGASGNYEQYF.

Note on this clone: One end of the junction fails to match germline, which may point to a read error. The chain combines TRBV28 with TRBJ2-1; possibly TRBD1 for D (5 bases). This CDR3 has 8 residues. Germline lookup yields CDR1 MDHEN and CDR2 SYDVKM. The CDR3 coding sequence is TGTGCCAGCAGTCGACAGATCTTC. Amino acids: CASSRQIF.

The genes are TRBV7-9 and TRBJ2-3; D uncertain. V gave up 2 bases and J gave up 1 base, with 13 bases separating them. Germline loops: CDR1 SEHNR, CDR2 FQNEAQ (reference sequence). CDR3 length: 16 amino acids. In DNA form, the CDR3 reads TGTGCCAGCAGCTTAAGGTCTAGTGCTGGCACAGATACGCAGTATTTT. Translation: CASSLRSSAGTDTQYF.

CDR3 sequence (DNA): TGTGCCAGCAGCAGGGACAGAAACTATGGCTACACCTTC. Its translation is CASSRDRNYGYTF. The V gene is TRBV12-3 or TRBV12-4, the J gene TRBJ1-2; TRBD1 aligns across 7 bases. V was pared by 6 bases and J by 2 bases, with 3 bases of the junction left unmatched. The CDR3 totals 13 residues.

The gene calls are TRBV3-1 (or the pseudogene TRBV3-2) and TRBJ2-6; the match to TRBD1 covers 7 bases. V dropped 2 bases and J dropped 0; count of bases not matched to a gene: 13. The length of the CDR3 is 20 residues. Germline CDR1 reads LGHDT; CDR2 reads YNNKEL (reference sequence). As DNA, the CDR3 is TGTGCCAGCAGCCAAAGGGCCGACAGGGCTAGAGGCTCTGGGGCCAACGTCCTGACTTTC. Its protein product is CASSQRADRARGSGANVLTF.

This rearrangement joins TRBV19 to TRBJ1-1; TRBD1 matches at 7 bases. CDR3 size: 13 residues. The junction had 2 bases not matched to a gene; V was cut back by 4 bases and J by 3 bases. From germline, CDR1 is LNHDA and CDR2 SQIVND (reference sequence). The CDR3 region is CASSRDSYTEAFF. The CDR3, as DNA: TGTGCCAGTAGTAGGGACAGCTACACTGAAGCTTTCTTT.

The chain has TRBV2 and TRBJ2-1; 7 bases match TRBD1. The J segment lost 6 bases and the V segment lost 6 bases, leaving 8 bases of the junction unmatched. Looked up from germline, CDR1 is SNHLY and CDR2 is FYNNEI. The CDR3 spans 14 residues. Here the CDR3 reads CASRWDRAINEQFF. For the CDR3, the DNA is TGTGCCAGCAGATGGGACAGAGCCATCAATGAGCAGTTCTTC.

This clone has ten or more counts. The V call is TRBV5-1, the J call TRBJ1-1, with D uncertain. The CDR3 has 15 amino acids. The V gene lost 3 bases and the J gene lost 1 base, with 13 bases spanning the gap. Germline V gene lookup returns CDR1 SGHRS and CDR2 YFSETQ. CDR3 in DNA: TGCGCCAGCAGCTCCGCGGGAGCCCGGAACACTGAAGCTTTCTTT. This encodes CASSSAGARNTEAFF.

V gene TRBV25-1 combines with J gene TRBJ1-1; 9 bases map to TRBD1. Trimming took 6 bases from V and 5 from J; bases not matched to a gene: 7. The germline V gene has CDR1 MGHDK and CDR2 SYGVNS. CDR3 length: 14 residues. The DNA of the CDR3 is TGTGCCAGCAGGGACAGGGGACCGCCAACTGAAGCTTTCTTT. Translating gives CASRDRGPPTEAFF.

This chain joins TRBV3-1 (or the pseudogene TRBV3-2) and TRBJ2-3; 7 bases are shared with TRBD1. Per the germline V gene, CDR1 is LGHDT and CDR2 is YNNKEL (reference sequence). The trim removed 3 bases at V and 2 bases at J, leaving 5 bases unmatched. This CDR3 is 15 amino acids long. CDR3 region: CASSQLQGFTDTQYF. The CDR3 DNA reads TGTGCCAGCAGCCAGTTACAGGGGTTCACAGATACGCAGTATTTT.

V gene TRBV19 combines with J gene TRBJ2-7; 7 bases are a match to TRBD2. Germline V CDR1 and CDR2: LNHDA, SQIVND (reference sequence). The CDR3 runs 14 residues. V was pared by 4 bases and J by 1 base, with 4 bases of the junction left unmatched. The CDR3 DNA reads TGTGCCAGTAGTAGCGGGGGTCCTTCCTACGAGCAGTACTTC. This sequence encodes CASSSGGPSYEQYF.

The chain employs TRBV30 and TRBJ1-5; TRBD1 agrees at 7 bases. The V gene's germline CDR1 is GTSNPN and CDR2 SVGIG (reference sequence). CDR3 length equals 13 residues. Trimming took 5 bases from V and 4 from J; bases not matched to a gene: 5. CDR3 DNA: TGTGCCTGGGCCACAGGGGATAATCAGCCCCAGCATTTT. Its translation: CAWATGDNQPQHF. Using reference TRBV30 and TRBJ1-5 for the parts outside the CDR3, the full variable domain is SQTIHQWPATLVQPVGSPLSLECTVEGTSNPNLYWYRQAAGRGLQLLFYSVGIGQISSEVPQNLSASRPQDRQFILSSKKLLLSDSGFYLCAWATGDNQPQHFGDGTRLSIL.

V and J are TRBV6-6 and TRBJ2-2; D unclear. The CDR3 totals 14 residues. Germline loops: CDR1 MNHNY, CDR2 SVGAGI (reference sequence). Written as DNA, the CDR3 is TGTGCTACCCAAACGGTTTTTGACACCGGGGAGCTGTTTTTT. Its protein is CATQTVFDTGELFF.

This clone was observed a single time. This chain connects TRBV19 to TRBJ1-3; D ambiguous. CDR1 and CDR2 from the germline V gene are LNHDA and SQIVND (reference sequence). The CDR3 contains 15 residues. V was clipped by 3 bases and J by 0 bases, with 9 bases between them. The CDR3 DNA follows: TGTGCCAGTAGTATGACGGGTAGCTCTGGAAACACCATATATTTT. Translation gives CASSMTGSSGNTIYF.

The rearrangement joins TRBV30 to TRBJ2-7, with TRBD1 as a possible D gene (5 bases). Germline values: CDR1 GTSNPN, CDR2 SVGIG (reference sequence). V was pared by 2 bases and J by 3 bases, with 14 bases between. CDR3 size: 14 residues. CDR3 sequence reads: CAWSPRPQGYEQYF. In nucleotides, the CDR3 is TGTGCCTGGAGTCCACGGCCCCAGGGCTACGAGCAGTACTTC.